The clone carrying this T cell receptor (beta chain) was counted a single time. CDR3 size: 15 residues. With 0 bases clipped from V and 5 bases from J, the junction kept 6 bases outside the gene matches. The germline V gene has CDR1 SGHTA and CDR2 FQGNSA. This entry is derived from a study of blood T cell repertoires in COVID-19. Per the original data handling: Reference gene primer amplification gave nucleated cell count estimates. Sequencing was performed with immunoSEQ multiplex PCR; in TCRdb, only in-frame clones are kept and a portion is missing. The D gene and trimming were derived from the DNA, and the V and J assignments and clone size from that table. The sample shows approximately 230,000 clones, under 90% of them seen only once.

This chain uses TRBV7-2 with TRBJ1-2; 7 nucleotides align to TRBD1. Sequenced input: PBMCs or T cells enriched from blood (not recorded which). This receptor was identified in a man aged 35-49 years who had recovered from COVID-19. The CDR3 DNA follows: TGTGCCAGCAGCTTAGCGACAGGGCCTAGGTATGGCTACACCTTC. Translating gives CASSLATGPRYGYTF. Full variable domain (missing parts from reference TRBV7-2 and TRBJ1-2): GAGVSQSPSNKVTEKGKDVELRCDPISGHTALYWYRQSLGQGLEFLIYFQGNSAPDKSGLPSDRFSAERTGGSVSTLTIQRTQQEDSAVYLCASSLATGPRYGYTFGSGTRLTVV.